The text below deals with one T cell receptor beta chain. Its antigen is not known. Sorted naive CD8 T cells were those defined as CD8+CD4-CCR7+CD45RA+. The source of the sample is a study of molecular identifiers for immune sequencing clone quantification. About the study: For replicates, RNA isolated from about 19,000 or 110,000 naive CD8 cells was divided into five portions, of which four were sequenced. Whole-study results and caveats: The study found clones above 20 RNA copies held over 98% of effector molecules and under 1% in naive cells.

Listed TCR primers, together with previously described methods, were used for the bulk TCR libraries. TCRdb itself ran the PCR reads through MiXCR, one entry per CDR3 protein. The sample has nearly 650,000 distinct CDR3 sequences, 25% seen once. The V gene end was trimmed by 1 base and the J gene end by 0 bases; junction bases not matched to a gene: 6. Germline-derived CDR1 and CDR2 are LGHNA and YSLEER. The CDR3 totals 17 residues. This chain connects TRBV4-3 to TRBJ2-3; 8 positions match TRBD2. Sequenced: naive CD8+ T cells from blood, with Jurkat cell RNA spiked in. Subset denoted: FACS-sorted CD8+CD4-CCR7+CD45RA+ naive T cells. The clonotype originates from a human donor in good health. Some libraries in this study had Jurkat cell RNA spiked in. In DNA form, the CDR3 reads TGCGCCAGCAGCCAAGGATTAGCGGGACTAAGCACAGATACGCAGTATTTT. As protein: CASSQGLAGLSTDTQYF.